This TCR beta chain was recorded in a study of cytomegalovirus exposure and HLA in healthy donors. General observations from the study: HLA allele associations emerged for 15,000 to 20,000 TCR beta sequences in a later analysis, at 0.05 false discovery rate. Immune exposure was documented only through CMV serostatus.

PCR employed 60 Vbeta and 13 Jbeta primers. The table came from immunoSEQ multiplex PCR; TCRdb's copy has only in-frame clones and leaves some out. The data hold 150,000 to 200,000 clones, with under 70% observed a single time. About this clone itself: Antigen unknown. At one boundary the junction diverges from the germline segment, which might be a read error.

Germline lookup yields CDR1 SEHNR and CDR2 FQNEAQ (reference sequence). The length of the CDR3 is 12 residues. This sequence originates from a young man in good health and CMV-seropositive. The sample was PBMCs. The gene calls are TRBV7-9 and TRBJ2-7; the D is unclear. The CDR3 sequence is CSSSLTGYEQYF. CDR3 coding DNA: TGTTCCAGCAGCTTAACCGGGTACGAGCAGTACTTC.